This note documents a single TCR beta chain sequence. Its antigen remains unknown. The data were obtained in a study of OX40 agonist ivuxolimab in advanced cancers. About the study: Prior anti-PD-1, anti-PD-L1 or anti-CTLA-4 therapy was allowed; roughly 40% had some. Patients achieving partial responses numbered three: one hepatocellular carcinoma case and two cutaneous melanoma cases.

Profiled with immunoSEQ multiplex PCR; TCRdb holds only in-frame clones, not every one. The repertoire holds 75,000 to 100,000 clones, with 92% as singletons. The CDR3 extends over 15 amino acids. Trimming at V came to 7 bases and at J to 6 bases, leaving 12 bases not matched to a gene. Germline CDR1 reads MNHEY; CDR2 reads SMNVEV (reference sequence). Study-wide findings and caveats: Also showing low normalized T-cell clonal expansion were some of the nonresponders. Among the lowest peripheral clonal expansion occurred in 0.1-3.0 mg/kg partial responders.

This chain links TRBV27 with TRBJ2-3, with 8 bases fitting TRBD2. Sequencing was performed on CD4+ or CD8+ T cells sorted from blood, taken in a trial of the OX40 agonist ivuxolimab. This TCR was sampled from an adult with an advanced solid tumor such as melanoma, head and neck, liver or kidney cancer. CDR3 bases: TGTGCCAGCACCCCGGGCGGCGGGGGGCCGGATACGCAGTATTTT. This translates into CASTPGGGGPDTQYF.